The 17 T cell receptor beta chains below come from one sample, sequenced in a study of shared clonotypes between healthy human individuals. The protocol was immunoSEQ multiplex PCR, while the TCRdb copy is restricted to in-frame clones and leaves out a portion. The sample lists about 1.5 million clones; 95% to 99% were seen once. Sequences were obtained from naive CD4+ T cells sorted from blood. Subset described: CD45RA+ positively selected. The receptors come from a man aged 25 to 40 in good health.

The gene calls are TRBV9 and TRBJ2-2, with 9 bases aligning to TRBD1. The ends lost 6 bases at V and 5 bases at J; junction bases unmatched: 11. The germline V gene has CDR1 SGDLS and CDR2 YYNGEE. This CDR3 contains 16 residues. The CDR3 nucleotides are TGTGCCAGCACCTTTGGGGACAGGGCGAGGACCGGGGAGCTGTTTTTT. Its translation: CASTFGDRARTGELFF.

The chain combines TRBV29-1 with TRBJ1-1; 8 nucleotides agree with TRBD1. J gave up 5 bases and V 1 base, and 18 bases lay outside the gene matches. This CDR3 spans 18 amino acids. Germline V lookup: CDR1 SQVTM, CDR2 ANQGSEA. CDR3 bases: TGCAGCGTTGAAGGGTTTCGGGACAGGCGCCTCGGGCAGACTGAAGCTTTCTTT. It yields the protein CSVEGFRDRRLGQTEAFF.

This clone showed up just a few times. Other DNA variants within this sample encode the same CDR3. The chain uses TRBV9 and TRBJ2-2, with unresolved D. The CDR3 length is 12 residues. The V and J ends lost 0 bases and 7 bases respectively, with 4 bases between them. Germline values: CDR1 SGDLS, CDR2 YYNGEE. CDR3 region: CASSVGGGELFF. CDR3 coding DNA: TGTGCCAGCAGCGTAGGTGGCGGGGAGCTGTTTTTT.

V is TRBV5-6 and J is TRBJ1-2; TRBD1 might be the D (5 bases). This CDR3 is 15 amino acids long. CDR1 and CDR2 from the germline V gene are SGHDT and YYEEEE. V was pared by 4 bases and J by 0 bases, with 13 bases between. The CDR3 DNA reads as TGTGCCAGCAGCCTTGACGGGACCGCTAACTATGGCTACACCTTC. It encodes CASSLDGTANYGYTF.

The genes are TRBV27 and TRBJ2-5; 8 positions agree with TRBD1. The CDR3 has 16 amino acids. Germline loops: CDR1 MNHEY, CDR2 SMNVEV (reference sequence). J was trimmed by 7 bases and V by 5 bases; bases with no gene match: 15. The CDR3 loop reads CASSPSSGTGVGTQYF. The CDR3 coding sequence is TGTGCCAGCAGTCCCTCCTCCGGGACAGGAGTTGGGACCCAGTACTTC.

The chain recombines TRBV5-1 with TRBJ1-1, with a possible D match to TRBD1 (5 bases). The CDR3 loop spans 14 amino acids. V was pared by 5 bases and J by 0 bases, with 11 bases between. The germline V gene encodes CDR1 SGHRS and CDR2 YFSETQ. The CDR3 DNA reads TGCGCCAGCAGGCTACAGGAGTTGAACACTGAAGCTTTCTTT. Translated, it gives CASRLQELNTEAFF.

The genes are TRBV9 and TRBJ1-1; D is ambiguous. The CDR3 extends over 14 amino acids. Germline CDR1 and CDR2: SGDLS and YYNGEE. V was clipped by 4 bases and J by 1 base, with 11 bases between them. This CDR3 is CASSLSWGNTEAFF. The CDR3 nucleotides read TGTGCCAGCAGCCTAAGCTGGGGGAACACTGAAGCTTTCTTT.

The genes are TRBV9 and TRBJ2-3, with D possibly matching TRBD2 (6 bases). V was shortened by 0 bases and J by 3 bases, with 17 bases between the two germline ends. CDR3 size: 17 residues. Germline CDR1 is SGDLS and CDR2 is YYNGEE. The CDR3 loop is CASSVAETSYRTDTQYF. The CDR3 bases are TGTGCCAGCAGCGTAGCGGAGACTAGTTATCGAACAGATACGCAGTATTTT.

In the case of this clone: Additional DNA sequences in this sample encode the identical CDR3. V is TRBV5-1 and J is TRBJ2-6; D gene unclear. The V end lost 0 bases, the J end lost 1 base, and 2 bases lay between the germline ends. This CDR3 has 14 amino acids. The V gene's germline CDR1 is SGHRS and CDR2 YFSETQ. This CDR3 is CASSLASGANVLTF. In DNA form, the CDR3 reads TGCGCCAGCAGCTTGGCATCTGGGGCCAACGTCCTGACTTTC.

The V call is TRBV7-6, the J call TRBJ2-3, with D unclear. The germline V and J ends were trimmed by 1 base and 2 bases, with 7 bases remaining between them. Germline values: CDR1 SGHVS, CDR2 FNYEAQ. The CDR3 spans 14 residues. In DNA form, the CDR3 reads TGTGCCAGCAGCTTAGTGGCGCACACAGATACGCAGTATTTT. Translation gives CASSLVAHTDTQYF. The full variable domain, in which reference TRBV7-6 and TRBJ2-3 provide the parts outside the CDR3, is GAGVSQSPRYKVTKRGQDVALRCDPISGHVSLYWYRQALGQGPEFLTYFNYEAQQDKSGLPNDRFSAERPEGSISTLTIQRTEQRDSAMYRCASSLVAHTDTQYFGPGTRLTVL.

This chain links TRBV18 with TRBJ2-5; a possible D gene is TRBD2 (5 bases). Germline CDR1 KGHSH, CDR2 LQKENI. V lost 1 base and J lost 5, with 23 bases in between. This CDR3 region has 18 residues. This chain's CDR3 is CASSPQRLQDAGVETQYF. The CDR3 bases are TGTGCCAGCTCACCACAGCGGCTTCAGGACGCCGGGGTGGAGACCCAGTACTTC.

The V call is TRBV18, the J call TRBJ2-5; D is undetermined. This CDR3 has 15 amino acids. The V end was cut by 6 bases, the J end by 1 base, with 15 bases between. CDR1 and CDR2 (germline): KGHSH, LQKENI. In DNA form, the CDR3 reads TGTGCCAGCTCCCCCGTGAGGAACCGCCAAGAGACCCAGTACTTC. Its translation: CASSPVRNRQETQYF.

The J gene is TRBJ2-3, the V gene TRBV5-1; the D is unclear. V was cut by 4 bases and J by 2 bases, with 11 bases left in between. Per germline, CDR1 SGHRS and CDR2 YFSETQ. This CDR3 contains 14 residues. The CDR3 reads CASSTNSYTDTQYF. CDR3 nucleotides: TGCGCCAGCAGCACAAACAGTTACACAGATACGCAGTATTTT.

CDR3 amino acids: CASSARPGSYGYTF. The DNA of the CDR3 is TGTGCCAGCAGCGCCCGTCCCGGGAGCTATGGCTACACCTTC. The V call is TRBV11-2, the J call TRBJ1-2; D is uncertain. Trimming cost V 5 bases and J 4 bases, with 14 bases left between them. Germline CDR1 and CDR2: SGHAT and FQNNGV. This CDR3 region has 14 residues. The full variable domain, in which reference TRBV11-2 and TRBJ1-2 provide the parts outside the CDR3, is EAGVAQSPRYKIIEKRQSVAFWCNPISGHATLYWYQQILGQGPKLLIQFQNNGVVDDSQLPKDRFSAERLKGVDSTLKIQPAKLEDSAVYLCASSARPGSYGYTFGSGTRLTVV.

The genes are TRBV4-1 and TRBJ2-7, with unresolved D. Deletions cut 1 base from V and 0 bases from J, with 10 bases between. Germline-derived CDR1 and CDR2 are MGHRA and YSYEKL. This CDR3 is built from 15 residues. The chain's CDR3 is CASSQGTAFSYEQYF. CDR3 sequence (DNA): TGCGCCAGCAGCCAAGGAACCGCCTTCTCCTACGAGCAGTACTTC.

This chain joins TRBV18 and TRBJ2-2, with 10 bases that match TRBD2. This CDR3 comprises 16 residues. CDR1 KGHSH and CDR2 LQKENI come from the germline V gene. The J segment lost 4 bases and the V segment lost 5 bases, leaving 7 bases of the junction unmatched. The CDR3 DNA sequence: TGTGCCAGCTCAACCCCCCTAGCGGGAGTCACCGGGGAGCTGTTTTTT. It yields the protein CASSTPLAGVTGELFF.

The genes are TRBV11-2 and TRBJ1-4, with TRBD1 as a possible D gene (6 bases). CDR1 and CDR2 from the germline V gene are SGHAT and FQNNGV. This CDR3 is built from 15 residues. Trimming cost V 5 bases and J 4 bases, with 14 bases left between them. Written as DNA, the CDR3 is TGTGCCAGCAGCAGCGGCACAGGGAGTAATGAAAAACTGTTTTTT. Encoded protein: CASSSGTGSNEKLFF. Based on the CDR3 plus reference TRBV11-2 and TRBJ1-4, the full variable domain is EAGVAQSPRYKIIEKRQSVAFWCNPISGHATLYWYQQILGQGPKLLIQFQNNGVVDDSQLPKDRFSAERLKGVDSTLKIQPAKLEDSAVYLCASSSGTGSNEKLFFGSGTQLSVL.